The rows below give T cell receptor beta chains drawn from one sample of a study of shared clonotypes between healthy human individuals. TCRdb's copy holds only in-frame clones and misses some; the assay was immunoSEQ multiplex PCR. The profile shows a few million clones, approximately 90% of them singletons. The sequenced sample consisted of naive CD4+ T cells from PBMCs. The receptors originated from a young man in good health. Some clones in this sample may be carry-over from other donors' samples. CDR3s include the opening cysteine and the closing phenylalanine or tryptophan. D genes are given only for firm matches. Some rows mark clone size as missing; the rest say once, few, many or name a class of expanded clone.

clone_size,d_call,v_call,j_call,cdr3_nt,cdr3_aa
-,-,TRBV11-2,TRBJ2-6,TGTGCCAGCAGCTTGCCGCAGGGAAGGAACGTCCTGACTTTC,CASSLPQGRNVLTF
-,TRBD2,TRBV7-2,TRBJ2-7,TGTGCCAGCAGCTCCCAGTGGGGAGGGTCCGAGCAGTACTTC,CASSSQWGGSEQYF
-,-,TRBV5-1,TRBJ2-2,TGCGCCAGCAGCTCTTCAGGGACGAACACCGGGGAGCTGTTTTTT,CASSSSGTNTGELFF
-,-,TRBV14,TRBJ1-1,TGTGCCAGCAGCCAAGACAGTAACACTGAAGCTTTCTTT,CASSQDSNTEAFF
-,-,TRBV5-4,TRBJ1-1,TGTGCCGGCCGAAACAGGGATTCCACTGAAGCTTTCTTT,CAGRNRDSTEAFF
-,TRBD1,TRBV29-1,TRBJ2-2,TGCAGCGTAAACAGGGGAGTGAGCACCGGGGAGCTGTTTTTT,CSVNRGVSTGELFF
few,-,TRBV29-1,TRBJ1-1,TGCAGCGTGGACCCCGGGCAAGCAGTTGAAGCTTTCTTT,CSVDPGQAVEAFF
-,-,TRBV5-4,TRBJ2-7,TGTGCCAGCAGCTTGGAAGGTAGAAGCGAGCAGTACTTC,CASSLEGRSEQYF
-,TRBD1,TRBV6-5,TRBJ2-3,TGTGCCAGCAGTTTGGACAGGGGGACGATAAATACGCAGTATTTT,CASSLDRGTINTQYF
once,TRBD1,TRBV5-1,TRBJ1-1,TGCGCCAGCAGCTTGAGGAGCCGGACAGGGGGCTCTGAAGCTTTCTTT,CASSLRSRTGGSEAFF
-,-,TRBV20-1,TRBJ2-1,TGCAGTGCGAAGGGGCGGAATGAGCAGTTCTTC,CSAKGRNEQFF
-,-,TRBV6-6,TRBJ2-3,TGTGCCAGCAGTTCAGTACCCACAGATACGCAGTATTTT,CASSSVPTDTQYF
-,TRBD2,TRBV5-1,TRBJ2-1,TGCGCCAGCGGGACTAGCGGTATCTACAATGAGCAGTTCTTC,CASGTSGIYNEQFF
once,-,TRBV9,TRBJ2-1,TGTGCCAGCGGAAATTTGGGGGCCCCCCGAGTGAATGATGAGCAGTTCTTC,CASGNLGAPRVNDEQFF
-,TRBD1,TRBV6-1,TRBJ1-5,TGTGCCAGCAGCAAACAGGGGGCCGTTCAGCCCCAGCATTTT,CASSKQGAVQPQHF
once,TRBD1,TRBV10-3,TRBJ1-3,TGTGCCACCTCGGACAGGGGGCAAGGAAACACCATATATTTT,CATSDRGQGNTIYF
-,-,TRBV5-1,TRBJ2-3,TGCGCCAGCAGCAATGGGGGGGCTTGGACAGATACGCAGTATTTT,CASSNGGAWTDTQYF
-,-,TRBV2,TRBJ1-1,TGTGCCAGCAGTGGGAGGGCAAAGAACACTGAAGCTTTCTTT,CASSGRAKNTEAFF
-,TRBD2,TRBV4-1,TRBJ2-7,TGCGCCAGCAGCCAAGGACTAGCGGGAGGGCCTAGGCATTACGAGCAGTACTTC,CASSQGLAGGPRHYEQYF
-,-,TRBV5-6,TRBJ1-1,TGTGCCAGCAGCTTAAGGGTTACGGACCTCTCGAACACTGAAGCTTTCTTT,CASSLRVTDLSNTEAFF
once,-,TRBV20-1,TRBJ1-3,TGCAGTGCTAACCTCCGGGACACCATATATTTT,CSANLRDTIYF
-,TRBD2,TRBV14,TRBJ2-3,TGTGCCAGCAGCCAAGATTGGGGACTAGCGGGAGTGGCAGATACGCAGTATTTT,CASSQDWGLAGVADTQYF
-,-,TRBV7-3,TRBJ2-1,TGTGCCAGCAGTTCGCCCGGGACCAAGCAGTTCTTC,CASSSPGTKQFF
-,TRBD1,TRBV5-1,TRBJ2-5,TGCGCCAGCAGCCCTGGGACAGGAGAGACCCAGTACTTC,CASSPGTGETQYF
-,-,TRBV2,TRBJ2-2,TGTGCCAGCAGTTTGGGACGCGGTAAGACCGGGGAGCTGTTTTTT,CASSLGRGKTGELFF
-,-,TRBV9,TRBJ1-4,TGTGCCAGCAGCGTAGGAGCGGGGAGTTATGAAAAACTGTTTTTT,CASSVGAGSYEKLFF
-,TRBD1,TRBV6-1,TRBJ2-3,TGTGCCAGCAGTGAAGCGGGGACAGGGATGGATACGCAGTATTTT,CASSEAGTGMDTQYF